This entry is about one TCR beta chain. These data are taken from a study of blood T cell repertoires in COVID-19. Per the germline V gene, CDR1 is ENHRY and CDR2 is SYGVKD. V lost 10 bases and J 6 bases, leaving 19 bases between the germline ends. The CDR3 spans 14 residues. It was within 2 weeks before study entry that exposed participants met a COVID-19 case. Only in-frame clones appear in the TCRdb table, and some are missing; sequencing was by immunoSEQ multiplex PCR. Of fewer than 300,000 clones in the sample, approximately 82% were seen once. V and J are TRBV10-3 and TRBJ2-1; no firm D call. The receptor comes from a man between 40 and 49 years old who had been exposed to COVID-19. Sequences were obtained from PBMCs or T cells enriched from blood (not recorded which). The CDR3 spells CATLTTGGSNEQFF. The CDR3 DNA follows: TGTGCCACCCTCACAACCGGCGGAAGCAATGAGCAGTTCTTC.